The present TCR beta chain was sequenced within a study of glioma-infiltrating T cells. Using RNA template, CDR3s of TCR alpha and beta were amplified with iRepertoire arm-PCR. Using its own MiXCR run on the multiplex PCR reads, TCRdb lists one record per CDR3 protein. This sample has 93,000 or so distinct CDR3 sequences; 25% to 30% occur once, and the top ten carry 35% to 55%. The V gene lost 1 base and the J gene lost 8 bases, with 11 bases spanning the gap. Germline V gene data show CDR1 as KGHSH and CDR2 as LQKENI. The CDR3 is 13 residues long. Sample: glioma tissue, nonneoplastic brain tissue, or PBMCs (not recorded which). The chain is built from TRBV18 and TRBJ1-1; a possible D gene is TRBD1 (5 bases). This sequence was found in a human donor with low-grade glioma or glioblastoma, undergoing nonglioma brain surgery, or in good health (not recorded which). The CDR3 DNA reads TGTGCCAGCTCACCACAGGGGTCGGTAGAAGCTTTCTTT. Its protein product is CASSPQGSVEAFF.